The rows below give T cell receptor beta chains drawn from one sample of a study of cytomegalovirus exposure and HLA in healthy donors. TCRdb's table, derived via immunoSEQ multiplex PCR, lists solely in-frame clones and lacks some. The sample yields under 150,000 clones, 70% to 80% seen once. The specimen sequenced was PBMCs. The source of these receptors is a woman in her thirties or forties in good health and CMV-seropositive. The CDR3 runs from the conserved cysteine through the conserved F or W. A D gene is named only where the DNA matches it firmly. Size values are once, few and many counts, or a class for expanded clones, and some rows have none.

d_gene: .; abundance: .; j_gene: TRBJ2-1; v_gene: TRBV7-6; CDR3aa: CASSLSGTRYNEQFF; CDR3nt: TGTGCCAGCAGCTTATCTGGGACTCGATACAATGAGCAGTTCTTC
d_gene: TRBD2; abundance: .; j_gene: TRBJ2-3; v_gene: TRBV6-4; CDR3aa: CASKALADTDTQYF; CDR3nt: TGTGCCAGCAAGGCACTAGCGGACACAGATACGCAGTATTTT
d_gene: TRBD1; abundance: .; j_gene: TRBJ2-1; v_gene: TRBV27; CDR3aa: CASSLGDRGYNEQFF; CDR3nt: TGTGCCAGCAGTTTAGGGGACAGGGGTTACAATGAGCAGTTCTTC
d_gene: .; abundance: .; j_gene: TRBJ2-2; v_gene: TRBV6-6; CDR3aa: CASSYSGDTGELFF; CDR3nt: TGTGCCAGCAGTTACTCGGGAGACACCGGGGAGCTGTTTTTT
d_gene: TRBD1; abundance: .; j_gene: TRBJ1-1; v_gene: TRBV29-1; CDR3aa: CTAAGQFGSEAFF; CDR3nt: TGCACGGCGGCGGGACAGTTCGGTTCTGAAGCTTTCTTT
d_gene: .; abundance: .; j_gene: TRBJ2-7; v_gene: TRBV21-1; CDR3aa: CASRDRSYEQYF; CDR3nt: TGTGCCAGCAGGGACAGGAGTTACGAGCAGTACTTC
d_gene: .; abundance: .; j_gene: TRBJ1-2; v_gene: TRBV12-5; CDR3aa: CASGLDGVRSTF; CDR3nt: TGTGCTAGTGGTTTGGACGGCGTTAGGAGCACCTTC
d_gene: TRBD2; abundance: .; j_gene: TRBJ2-5; v_gene: TRBV2; CDR3aa: CASSVGLAGGPGETQYF; CDR3nt: TGTGCCAGCAGTGTAGGACTAGCGGGAGGGCCAGGGGAGACCCAGTACTTC
d_gene: TRBD1; abundance: few; j_gene: TRBJ2-7; v_gene: TRBV2; CDR3aa: CASSQDRASEQYF; CDR3nt: TGTGCCAGCAGCCAGGACAGGGCCTCCGAGCAGTACTTC
d_gene: .; abundance: .; j_gene: TRBJ2-3; v_gene: TRBV27; CDR3aa: CASSLSYASTQYF; CDR3nt: TGTGCCAGCAGTTTATCGTATGCGAGTACGCAGTATTTT
d_gene: .; abundance: .; j_gene: TRBJ2-7; v_gene: TRBV7-2; CDR3aa: CASSLGEGGQYF; CDR3nt: TGTGCCAGCAGCTTAGGAGAAGGCGGGCAGTACTTC
d_gene: TRBD1; abundance: .; j_gene: TRBJ2-3; v_gene: TRBV5-1; CDR3aa: CASSSAGQGGTDTQYF; CDR3nt: TGCGCCAGCAGCTCTGCTGGACAGGGTGGCACAGATACGCAGTATTTT
d_gene: .; abundance: .; j_gene: TRBJ1-2; v_gene: TRBV18; CDR3aa: CASSPQGLDYGYTF; CDR3nt: TGTGCCAGCTCACCACAGGGACTCGACTATGGCTACACCTTC
d_gene: TRBD2; abundance: once; j_gene: TRBJ2-1; v_gene: TRBV5-1; CDR3aa: CASSWVNVASGNNEQFF; CDR3nt: TGCGCCAGCAGCTGGGTCAACGTGGCTAGCGGAAACAATGAGCAGTTCTTC
d_gene: .; abundance: .; j_gene: TRBJ2-6; v_gene: TRBV5-8; CDR3aa: CASSFVASSGANVLTF; CDR3nt: TGTGCCAGCAGCTTCGTGGCTAGCTCTGGGGCCAACGTCCTGACTTTC
d_gene: .; abundance: .; j_gene: TRBJ1-1; v_gene: TRBV5-1; CDR3aa: CASSIQGNTEAFF; CDR3nt: TGCGCCAGCAGCATTCAGGGCAACACTGAAGCTTTCTTT
d_gene: TRBD2; abundance: .; j_gene: TRBJ2-1; v_gene: TRBV7-3; CDR3aa: CASSRGGSYNEQFF; CDR3nt: TGTGCCAGCAGCCGCGGGGGCTCCTACAATGAGCAGTTCTTC
d_gene: .; abundance: .; j_gene: TRBJ1-2; v_gene: TRBV28; CDR3aa: CASRLGGNYGYTF; CDR3nt: TGTGCCAGCAGGCTGGGGGGGAACTATGGCTACACCTTC
d_gene: TRBD2; abundance: few; j_gene: TRBJ2-7; v_gene: TRBV4-1; CDR3aa: CASSQGPGTSGPYEQYF; CDR3nt: TGCGCCAGCAGCCAAGGGCCCGGGACTAGCGGGCCCTACGAGCAGTACTTC
d_gene: .; abundance: .; j_gene: TRBJ2-3; v_gene: TRBV4-1; CDR3aa: CASSQLVASDTQYF; CDR3nt: TGCGCCAGCAGCCAACTGGTGGCTTCAGATACGCAGTATTTT
d_gene: .; abundance: .; j_gene: TRBJ2-6; v_gene: TRBV6-1; CDR3aa: CASSEGSSGANVLTF; CDR3nt: TGTGCCAGCAGTGAAGGGAGCTCTGGGGCCAACGTCCTGACTTTC
d_gene: TRBD2; abundance: .; j_gene: TRBJ2-7; v_gene: TRBV5-6; CDR3aa: CASSLRVWGGQYF; CDR3nt: TGTGCCAGCAGCTTGAGGGTGTGGGGGGGGCAGTACTTC
d_gene: TRBD1; abundance: .; j_gene: TRBJ2-5; v_gene: TRBV10-3; CDR3aa: CAISEPDRGGTQYF; CDR3nt: TGTGCCATCAGTGAGCCCGACAGGGGCGGGACCCAGTACTTC
d_gene: .; abundance: .; j_gene: TRBJ2-5; v_gene: TRBV25-1; CDR3aa: CASRTGTGEQYF; CDR3nt: TGTGCCAGCAGGACGGGGACTGGTGAGCAGTACTTC
d_gene: .; abundance: .; j_gene: TRBJ1-4; v_gene: TRBV4-1; CDR3aa: CASSQVDTLKEKLFF; CDR3nt: TGCGCCAGCAGCCAAGTGGACACCCTCAAGGAAAAACTGTTTTTT
d_gene: .; abundance: .; j_gene: TRBJ2-5; v_gene: TRBV28; CDR3aa: CASSLGGTVQETQYF; CDR3nt: TGTGCCAGCAGTTTAGGAGGAACAGTCCAAGAGACCCAGTACTTC
d_gene: .; abundance: .; j_gene: TRBJ1-6; v_gene: TRBV9; CDR3aa: CASSSGDSNSPLHF; CDR3nt: TGTGCCAGCAGCTCAGGGGATTCAAATTCACCCCTCCACTTT
d_gene: TRBD1; abundance: few; j_gene: TRBJ2-2; v_gene: TRBV7-3; CDR3aa: CASSPRQGRRELFF; CDR3nt: TGTGCCAGCAGCCCCAGACAGGGCCGGCGGGAGCTGTTTTTT
d_gene: .; abundance: .; j_gene: TRBJ1-3; v_gene: TRBV11-3; CDR3aa: CASRPDTRNTIYF; CDR3nt: TGTGCCAGCAGACCGGACACGAGAAACACCATATATTTT
d_gene: .; abundance: .; j_gene: TRBJ2-7; v_gene: TRBV5-1; CDR3aa: CASSLRSSYEQYF; CDR3nt: TGCGCCAGCAGCCTACGGAGCTCCTACGAGCAGTACTTC
d_gene: TRBD2; abundance: once; j_gene: TRBJ2-7; v_gene: TRBV6-4; CDR3aa: CASGTSGAYEQYF; CDR3nt: TGTGCCAGTGGGACTAGCGGGGCCTACGAGCAGTACTTC
d_gene: TRBD2; abundance: .; j_gene: TRBJ2-7; v_gene: TRBV7-3; CDR3aa: CASSPSSGSYYEQYF; CDR3nt: TGTGCCAGCAGCCCCTCTAGCGGAAGCTACTACGAGCAGTACTTC
d_gene: TRBD2; abundance: .; j_gene: TRBJ2-7; v_gene: TRBV27; CDR3aa: CASSLTSSYEQYF; CDR3nt: TGTGCCAGCAGTTTGACTAGCAGCTACGAGCAGTACTTC
d_gene: .; abundance: .; j_gene: TRBJ2-7; v_gene: TRBV13; CDR3aa: CASSRLLAYSPYEQYF; CDR3nt: TGTGCCAGCAGCCGCCTGCTCGCGTACTCCCCCTACGAGCAGTACTTC
d_gene: .; abundance: few; j_gene: TRBJ2-7; v_gene: TRBV15; CDR3aa: CATSRTDSYEQYF; CDR3nt: TGTGCCACCAGCAGGACAGATTCCTACGAGCAGTACTTC
d_gene: TRBD1; abundance: once; j_gene: TRBJ2-7; v_gene: TRBV6-5; CDR3aa: CASVRTGPYYEQYF; CDR3nt: TGTGCCAGCGTGAGGACAGGGCCATACTACGAGCAGTACTTC
d_gene: .; abundance: few; j_gene: TRBJ2-5; v_gene: TRBV5-1; CDR3aa: CASSDRHGGADQETQYF; CDR3nt: TGCGCCAGCAGCGATCGGCACGGCGGGGCGGACCAAGAGACCCAGTACTTC
d_gene: .; abundance: .; j_gene: TRBJ1-2; v_gene: TRBV29-1; CDR3aa: CSVDRVGGYTF; CDR3nt: TGCAGCGTTGACAGGGTCGGCGGCTACACCTTC
d_gene: .; abundance: .; j_gene: TRBJ2-7; v_gene: TRBV6-6; CDR3aa: CASRSGVPFYEQYF; CDR3nt: TGTGCCAGCAGGTCAGGGGTGCCTTTCTACGAGCAGTACTTC
d_gene: .; abundance: .; j_gene: TRBJ1-3; v_gene: TRBV2; CDR3aa: CASSAGQISSGNTIYF; CDR3nt: TGTGCCAGCAGTGCTGGACAGATAAGCTCTGGAAACACCATATATTTT
d_gene: .; abundance: .; j_gene: TRBJ2-6; v_gene: TRBV6-5; CDR3aa: CASSYSASGANVLTF; CDR3nt: TGTGCCAGCAGTTACTCGGCCTCTGGGGCCAACGTCCTGACTTTC
d_gene: .; abundance: once; j_gene: TRBJ2-5; v_gene: TRBV2; CDR3aa: CASSAEGGRTQYF; CDR3nt: TGTGCCAGCAGTGCGGAAGGGGGTAGGACCCAGTACTTC
d_gene: .; abundance: .; j_gene: TRBJ1-6; v_gene: TRBV6-4; CDR3aa: CAGNRKGNSPLHF; CDR3nt: TGTGCCGGAAACAGGAAAGGCAATTCACCCCTCCACTTT
d_gene: TRBD2; abundance: .; j_gene: TRBJ2-2; v_gene: TRBV7-9; CDR3aa: CASSSLADNTGELFF; CDR3nt: TGTGCCAGCAGCTCGCTAGCGGACAACACCGGGGAGCTGTTTTTT
d_gene: .; abundance: .; j_gene: TRBJ2-3; v_gene: TRBV18; CDR3aa: CASSPTFGGAASTDTQYF; CDR3nt: TGTGCCAGCTCACCGACCTTTGGTGGAGCCGCTAGCACAGATACGCAGTATTTT
d_gene: TRBD1; abundance: .; j_gene: TRBJ2-5; v_gene: TRBV7-9; CDR3aa: CSSSFALGGEETQYF; CDR3nt: TGTTCCAGCAGCTTCGCACTAGGGGGCGAAGAGACCCAGTACTTC
d_gene: TRBD1; abundance: .; j_gene: TRBJ2-7; v_gene: TRBV7-9; CDR3aa: CASSLINRGSEQYF; CDR3nt: TGTGCCAGCAGCTTAATTAACAGGGGATCCGAGCAGTACTTC
d_gene: TRBD2; abundance: .; j_gene: TRBJ2-3; v_gene: TRBV10-1; CDR3aa: CASSDKLARTDTQYF; CDR3nt: TGCGCCAGCAGTGACAAACTAGCGAGAACAGATACGCAGTATTTT
d_gene: TRBD2; abundance: .; j_gene: TRBJ2-7; v_gene: TRBV10-3; CDR3aa: CATSGQREDEQYF; CDR3nt: TGTGCCACCTCCGGCCAGCGGGAGGACGAGCAGTACTTC
d_gene: TRBD1; abundance: .; j_gene: TRBJ2-5; v_gene: TRBV29-1; CDR3aa: CSVRQGAGETQYF; CDR3nt: TGCAGCGTTCGACAGGGGGCGGGAGAGACCCAGTACTTC
d_gene: TRBD1; abundance: .; j_gene: TRBJ1-2; v_gene: TRBV30; CDR3aa: CAWSWDRGNYGYTF; CDR3nt: TGTGCCTGGAGCTGGGACAGGGGAAACTATGGCTACACCTTC
d_gene: .; abundance: .; j_gene: TRBJ1-2; v_gene: TRBV28; CDR3aa: CASRLDSNYGYTF; CDR3nt: TGTGCCAGCAGACTTGATTCTAACTATGGCTACACCTTC
d_gene: TRBD1; abundance: few; j_gene: TRBJ1-1; v_gene: TRBV5-4; CDR3aa: CASSLLQGTEAFF; CDR3nt: TGTGCCAGCAGCCTTCTACAGGGGACTGAAGCTTTCTTT
d_gene: .; abundance: .; j_gene: TRBJ2-1; v_gene: TRBV6-4; CDR3aa: CASSSGRSYNEQFF; CDR3nt: TGTGCCAGCAGTAGCGGGCGATCCTACAATGAGCAGTTCTTC
d_gene: TRBD1; abundance: .; j_gene: TRBJ1-5; v_gene: TRBV19; CDR3aa: CASSMDGQGHLQPQHF; CDR3nt: TGTGCCAGTAGTATGGACGGACAGGGGCATCTTCAGCCCCAGCATTTT
d_gene: TRBD1; abundance: few; j_gene: TRBJ1-4; v_gene: TRBV6-5; CDR3aa: CASRRQGGPPEKLFF; CDR3nt: TGTGCCAGCAGGCGACAGGGGGGCCCCCCTGAAAAACTGTTTTTT
d_gene: TRBD2; abundance: .; j_gene: TRBJ2-2; v_gene: TRBV5-1; CDR3aa: CASSLGLAGGVDTGELFF; CDR3nt: TGCGCCAGCAGCCTGGGACTAGCGGGAGGGGTTGACACCGGGGAGCTGTTTTTT